One T cell receptor (beta chain) is described in this entry. Its recognized antigen is unknown. No qualities accompany the bases; no much larger clone lies one base away. The time point label for this specimen denotes: baseline before first vaccination. This specimen's treatment or condition label, per the study, means: meningococcal conjugate vaccine given as trial control. Vaccinee samples came from UK trials COV001 and COV002, including a single-blind randomized controlled phase 2/3 trial of AZD1222 (ChAdOx1 nCoV-19) in healthy adults. For TCRbeta chain sequencing, PBMC samples were collected from trial participants at day 0 and at day 28 after the second dose. The CDR3 regions of human TCRbeta chains were subjected to immunosequencing. Per the source publication's procedure: Repertoire TCRs were matched against a reference library of SARS-CoV-2-specific TCRs generated with the MIRA antigen-specificity platform. Breadth was defined as the fraction of unique TCRs that were SARS-CoV-2-associated, and depth was defined as the fraction of total T cells that were SARS-CoV-2-associated. Using the MIRA data, every spike-specific TCR was mapped to the spike region that the TCR reacted to and assigned to either a CD4 or a CD8 class. Log10-transformed breadth and depth values were compared by one-way ANOVA with Sidak's multiple comparisons tests. TCRdb carries this immuneACCESS record with in-frame sequences only. Its versions omit some clonotypes, under half of them owing to an unresolved V gene in the studies checked, with the rest unexplained. V and J calls and clone size come straight from that table; D and trimming were deduced from the DNA. The sample data list some 150,000 clones, and about 90% of these were observed just once. The biggest ten clones account for 4.4% of the sample.

Taken from cysteine to phenylalanine, the CDR3 has 16 residues. Only CDR3 DNA remains: 48 bases, in frame from the first base. From the germline V gene, CDR1 is SGHDT and CDR2 is YYEEEE. Trimmed from V: 0 bases; trimmed from J: 3 bases; junction bases lacking a gene match: 9. The data stem from a study of T cell responses to AZD1222 COVID-19 vaccine (dated by TCRdb to the early 2020s). A note on the overall study: A total of 240 or so trial participants underwent TCR sequencing, of whom more than 200 had received two doses of AZD1222 and around 25 had received two doses of the MenACWY control vaccine. Trial participants were enrolled by age into 18-55, 56-69 and 70-plus year subgroups, with roughly 150, 30 and 60 TCR-sequenced participants respectively. Results the study describes overall, beyond this receptor: Reportedly, almost half of the unique spike-specific TCRs recognized epitopes lying outside the regions that are mutated in the B.1.351 and B.1.1.7 variants. No day 14 peak-response samples were available, so repertoires were characterized only after the peak T cell response. The 56-69-year group was small, and its depth increase did not reach significance, likely because of low power. A significant rise in spike-specific TCR breadth and depth was observed after two AZD1222 doses relative to day 0 and relative to MenACWY recipients. Conclusions about previously exposed vaccinees were limited because only 5 or 6 AZD1222 recipients were SARS-CoV-2 seropositive at baseline. The vaccine-associated CD4 TCRs covered the entire spike protein, and the dominant responses fell in regions 160-218 and 743-854. Most participants were white British and females outnumbered males, and the authors suggested that clonal diversity may have been underestimated.

The clonotype comes from an adult in good health. The material sequenced was peripheral blood, taken on day 0 of MenACWY control vaccination. Here the chain combines TRBV5-6 and TRBJ2-7; 7 middle bases align to TRBD1. The nucleotide sequence reads as follows: TGTGCCAGCAGCTTGGATTTACAGGGGTATAACTACGAGCAGTACTTC. Translated, it gives CASSLDLQGYNYEQYF.